The 29 T cell receptor beta chains below were found in one sample sequenced in a study of shared clonotypes between healthy human individuals. It was CD45RO-negative cells, positively selected for CCR7, that made up naive CD8 cells, with terminally differentiated effector memory CD45RA+ cells excluded. Generated by immunoSEQ multiplex PCR, the TCRdb table keeps only in-frame clones and is missing some. The sample shows nearly 2 million clones, around 96% of them seen only once. Sequenced material: naive CD8+ T cells sorted from blood. The source of these receptors is a man younger than 35 in good health.

The chain joins TRBV7-9 to TRBJ2-7; D is undetermined. CDR1 and CDR2 from the germline V gene are SEHNR and FQNEAQ (reference sequence). Between the trimmed V and J ends, which lost 1 base and 1 base, there was a span of 11 bases. The CDR3 contains 15 residues. The CDR3 DNA sequence: TGTGCCAGCAGCTTAGGGGCTGGGTGGTCCTACGAGCAGTACTTC. The encoded protein is CASSLGAGWSYEQYF.

V usage is TRBV4-1 and J usage is TRBJ2-5, with 14 bases aligning to TRBD2. CDR3 size: 18 residues. V dropped 1 base and J dropped 3; count of bases not matched to a gene: 7. Per germline, CDR1 MGHRA and CDR2 YSYEKL. In nucleotides, the CDR3 is TGCGCCAGCAGCCAAGCAGCTGGACTAGCGGGAGGTAAAGAGACCCAGTACTTC. Its protein product is CASSQAAGLAGGKETQYF.

The V call is TRBV6-1, the J call TRBJ2-1, with D tentatively TRBD1 (6 bases). Germline CDR1 and CDR2: MNHNS and SASEGT. Between the trimmed V and J ends, which lost 4 bases and 3 bases, there was a span of 13 bases. This CDR3 has 15 amino acids. CDR3 in amino acids: CASSGRDTFYNEQFF. CDR3 bases: TGTGCCAGCAGTGGCCGGGACACCTTCTACAATGAGCAGTTCTTC.

With regard to this clone: Other DNA sequences of this sample code for an identical CDR3. This sequence joins TRBV11-2 and TRBJ1-1; D is ambiguous. V was trimmed by 5 bases and J by 3 bases, leaving 13 bases between them. Germline CDR1 and CDR2: SGHAT and FQNNGV. The CDR3 covers 14 residues. The CDR3 DNA reads as TGTGCCAGCAGCCTCGTCGGTGCGTACACTGAAGCTTTCTTT. Residues: CASSLVGAYTEAFF.

With respect to this clone: The sample holds other DNA sequences that translate to the same CDR3. This sequence joins TRBV6-5 and TRBJ2-7, with no clear D. In germline, CDR1 is MNHEY, CDR2 SVGAGI. The V end lost 0 bases, the J end lost 3 bases, and 6 bases lay between the germline ends. The CDR3 is made up of 13 amino acids. In DNA form, the CDR3 reads TGTGCCAGCAGTTACTCGGACGGCTACGAGCAGTACTTC. Its translation is CASSYSDGYEQYF.

This clone was seen a handful of times. The chain joins TRBV19 to TRBJ1-3, with 8 nucleotides matching TRBD1. Germline loops: CDR1 LNHDA, CDR2 SQIVND (reference sequence). V gave up 8 bases and J gave up 4 bases; unmatched junction bases: 4. This CDR3 is built from 13 residues. The CDR3 region is CASGQGSGNTIYF. The CDR3 nucleotides read TGTGCCAGTGGACAGGGTTCGGGAAACACCATATATTTT. The whole variable domain, remainder taken from reference TRBV19 and TRBJ1-3, is DGGITQSPKYLFRKEGQNVTLSCEQNLNHDAMYWYRQDPGQGLRLIYYSQIVNDFQKGDIAEGYSVSREKKESFPLTVTSAQKNPTAFYLCASGQGSGNTIYFGEGSWLTVV.

This clone was seen a handful of times. This chain connects TRBV2 to TRBJ2-7; no reliable D call. Trimming left V 4 bases short and J 5 bases short, with 12 bases between. Germline V gene lookup returns CDR1 SNHLY and CDR2 FYNNEI. This CDR3 contains 13 residues. The CDR3 protein is CASSGGSPNEQYF. The DNA for the CDR3 is TGTGCCAGCAGTGGTGGGTCCCCCAACGAGCAGTACTTC. Full variable domain (remainder filled in from reference TRBV2 and TRBJ2-7): EPEVTQTPSHQVTQMGQEVILRCVPISNHLYFYWYRQILGQKVEFLVSFYNNEISEKSEIFDDQFSVERPDGSNFTLKIRSTKLEDSAMYFCASSGGSPNEQYFGPGTRLTVT.

The rearrangement links TRBV5-6 to TRBJ2-7; TRBD2 matches 13 bases. Germline CDR1 reads SGHDT; CDR2 reads YYEEEE. Trimming took 4 bases from V and 5 from J; bases not matched to a gene: 3. This CDR3 contains 14 residues. CDR3 residues: CASSPGLAGDEQYF. The CDR3 nucleotides read TGTGCCAGCAGCCCCGGACTAGCGGGAGACGAGCAGTACTTC.

The chain recombines TRBV7-9 with TRBJ2-4, with D possibly matching TRBD2 (5 bases). V shed 2 bases and J shed 8 bases, with 7 bases lying between them. This CDR3 has 12 residues. CDR1 and CDR2 from the germline V gene are SEHNR and FQNEAQ (reference sequence). DNA of the CDR3: TGTGCCAGCAGCTTACCCGGGGACATTCAGTACTTC. It yields the protein CASSLPGDIQYF. The full variable domain, with the rest looked up from reference TRBV7-9 and TRBJ2-4, is DTGVSQNPRHKITKRGQNVTFRCDPISEHNRLYWYRQTLGQGPEFLTYFQNEAQLEKSRLLSDRFSAERPKGSFSTLEIQRTEQGDSAMYLCASSLPGDIQYFGAGTRLSVL.

J is TRBJ2-3 and V is TRBV4-1; D perhaps matches TRBD2 (7 bases). Trimming cost V 4 bases and J 2 bases, with 19 bases left between them. Per the germline V gene, CDR1 is MGHRA and CDR2 is YSYEKL. This CDR3 comprises 17 residues. The CDR3 coding sequence is TGCGCCAGCAGCCGAGCCGAGGGGGGGGACATCACAGATACGCAGTATTTT. Its protein product is CASSRAEGGDITDTQYF.

The J gene is TRBJ1-1, the V gene TRBV13; unclear D gene. Germline-derived CDR1 and CDR2 are PRHDT and FYEKMQ (reference sequence). The V and J ends lost 4 bases and 11 bases respectively, with 17 bases between them. The CDR3 length is 13 residues. CDR3: CASSSRGRPDAFF. CDR3 nucleotide sequence: TGTGCCAGCAGCTCCCGTGGCCGACCGGACGCTTTCTTT. Combining the CDR3 with reference TRBV13 and TRBJ1-1 gives the whole variable domain AAGVIQSPRHLIKEKRETATLKCYPIPRHDTVYWYQQGPGQDPQFLISFYEKMQSDKGSIPDRFSAQQFSDYHSELNMSSLELGDSALYFCASSSRGRPDAFFGQGTRLTVV.

CDR3 region: CASSTTAMNTEAFF. Written as DNA, the CDR3 is TGCGCCAGCAGCACTACAGCAATGAACACTGAAGCTTTCTTT. The J gene is TRBJ1-1, the V gene TRBV4-1; D gene unclear. Per germline, CDR1 MGHRA and CDR2 YSYEKL. The CDR3 runs to 14 residues. V was clipped by 5 bases and J by 0 bases, with 10 bases between them.

The count of this clone is one. This chain links TRBV10-2 with TRBJ2-7, with 9 nucleotides matching TRBD1. The CDR3 is made up of 15 amino acids. V was clipped by 2 bases and J by 3 bases; unmatched bases: 5. Per germline, CDR1 WSHSY and CDR2 SAAADI. CDR3 region: CASSEGTGLGYEQYF. The CDR3 region has the DNA TGCGCCAGCAGTGAGGGGACAGGGCTAGGCTACGAGCAGTACTTC.

The CDR3: CASSLLLGTTELFF. The CDR3 DNA is TGTGCCAGCAGTTTATTGCTAGGGACCACGGAACTGTTTTTT. This chain joins TRBV27 and TRBJ1-4; the D gene is possibly TRBD1 (5 bases). This CDR3 has 14 residues. V dropped 1 base and J dropped 12 bases, with 15 bases sitting between them. Germline lookup yields CDR1 MNHEY and CDR2 SMNVEV (reference sequence). The full variable domain, its missing parts supplied by reference TRBV27 and TRBJ1-4, is EAQVTQNPRYLITVTGKKLTVTCSQNMNHEYMSWYRQDPGLGLRQIYYSMNVEVTDKGDVPEGYKVSRKEKRNFPLILESPSPNQTSLYFCASSLLLGTTELFFGSGTQLSVL.

This rearrangement joins TRBV9 to TRBJ1-3; D not resolved. The CDR3 extends over 16 amino acids. Germline lookup yields CDR1 SGDLS and CDR2 YYNGEE. V was cut by 2 bases and J by 4 bases, with 16 bases left in between. CDR3 region: CASSVGSNDRGNTIYF. CDR3 coding DNA: TGTGCCAGCAGCGTTGGCAGTAACGACCGGGGAAACACCATATATTTT.

This chain joins TRBV25-1 and TRBJ1-4; no definite D call. This CDR3 is 15 amino acids long. V lost 1 base and J lost 3, with 9 bases in between. Germline V gene lookup returns CDR1 MGHDK and CDR2 SYGVNS. The CDR3 DNA sequence: TGTGCCAGCAGTGAATGGGTCAGTCCTAATGAAAAACTGTTTTTT. It encodes CASSEWVSPNEKLFF. Looking up the rest from reference TRBV25-1 and TRBJ1-4 gives the full variable domain: EADIYQTPRYLVIGTGKKITLECSQTMGHDKMYWYQQDPGMELHLIHYSYGVNSTEKGDLSSESTVSRIRTEHFPLTLESARPSHTSQYLCASSEWVSPNEKLFFGSGTQLSVL.

In its sample, this clone was seen once. Here the CDR3 reads CASSLNRAAGGYEQYF. The CDR3 DNA is TGTGCCAGCAGTTTAAACCGAGCGGCCGGAGGGTACGAGCAGTACTTC. V and J are TRBV27 and TRBJ2-7; the D gene is possibly TRBD2 (6 bases). Germline V CDR1 and CDR2: MNHEY, SMNVEV (reference sequence). V was shortened by 2 bases and J by 4 bases, with 18 bases between the two germline ends. The CDR3 has 16 residues.

The chain uses TRBV15 and TRBJ1-5; a weak D match, TRBD1 (5 bases). CDR3 length: 15 amino acids. The ends were cut back, 5 bases at V and 2 bases at J, with 13 bases in the middle. The germline V gene encodes CDR1 LNHNV and CDR2 YYDKDF (reference sequence). The chain's CDR3 is CATSLLGGGNQPQHF. The DNA of the CDR3 is TGTGCCACCAGCCTCCTTGGGGGGGGCAATCAGCCCCAGCATTTT.

V gene TRBV11-2 combines with J gene TRBJ2-2; D remains unclear. The CDR3 runs 14 residues. From germline, CDR1 is SGHAT and CDR2 FQNNGV. Trimming took 2 bases from V and 7 from J, leaving 11 bases between them. In DNA form, the CDR3 reads TGTGCCAGCAGCTTATTTTCCCCGGACGGGGAGCTGTTTTTT. Residues: CASSLFSPDGELFF.

In the case of this clone: Other DNA sequences of this sample code for an identical CDR3. The genes are TRBV9 and TRBJ1-1, with D unresolved. Germline CDR1 and CDR2: SGDLS and YYNGEE. Deletions cut 2 bases from V and 0 bases from J, with 5 bases between. The CDR3 has 13 residues. The DNA of the CDR3 is TGTGCCAGCAGCGTCCTGTTGAACACTGAAGCTTTCTTT. It is translated as CASSVLLNTEAFF.

The V call is TRBV29-1, the J call TRBJ2-7; TRBD2 might be the D (5 bases). The V gene lost 5 bases and the J gene lost 3 bases, with 11 bases spanning the gap. CDR1 is SQVTM, CDR2 ANQGSEA, per germline. This CDR3 comprises 12 residues. CDR3 coding DNA: TGCAGCGTTCACGGGGTAGGCTACGAGCAGTACTTC. The encoded protein is CSVHGVGYEQYF.

V and J are TRBV2 and TRBJ1-2; no firm D call. The germline gives CDR1 SNHLY, CDR2 FYNNEI. This CDR3 has 16 residues. V lost 5 bases and J 4 bases, leaving 20 bases between the germline ends. CDR3 nucleotides: TGTGCCAGCAGTAGAGAAGGATCACCTTCGGCCTATGGCTACACCTTC. Residues: CASSREGSPSAYGYTF.

This chain connects TRBV6-6 to TRBJ2-3; no clear D. CDR1 and CDR2 (germline): MNHNY, SVGAGI (reference sequence). This CDR3 is built from 15 residues. V was cut by 2 bases and J by 3 bases, with 12 bases left in between. The CDR3 DNA reads as TGTGCCAGCAGTTACCCACCTGGCGGAACAGATACGCAGTATTTT. It translates to CASSYPPGGTDTQYF.

V gene TRBV28 combines with J gene TRBJ1-1; TRBD1 aligns across 7 bases. The V gene's germline CDR1 is MDHEN and CDR2 SYDVKM. The CDR3 sequence is 15 residues long. V trimming: 2 bases; J trimming: 6 bases; junction bases outside the gene matches: 9. This chain's CDR3 is CASSLRGETGPEAFF. As DNA, the CDR3 is TGTGCCAGCAGTTTAAGGGGGGAGACAGGGCCTGAAGCTTTCTTT.

This chain joins TRBV30 and TRBJ1-5, with TRBD1 as a possible D gene (5 bases). CDR1 and CDR2 (germline): GTSNPN, SVGIG (reference sequence). This CDR3 contains 17 residues. Between the trimmed V and J ends, which lost 2 bases and 7 bases, there was a span of 24 bases. CDR3 residues: CAWSSGTLYDFLQPQHF. The CDR3, as DNA: TGTGCCTGGAGTTCCGGGACTCTTTACGATTTCCTACAGCCCCAGCATTTT.

The gene calls are TRBV2 and TRBJ1-2; maybe TRBD1 (5 bases). The V gene's germline CDR1 is SNHLY and CDR2 FYNNEI. Between the trimmed V and J ends, which lost 0 bases and 6 bases, there was a span of 14 bases. The CDR3 contains 15 residues. Here the CDR3 reads CASSEADQQVDGYTF. The DNA of the CDR3 is TGTGCCAGCAGTGAAGCGGACCAACAGGTCGATGGCTACACCTTC.

DNA of the CDR3: TGTGCCAGCAGCCCCACCGGGCTAGCGAGACACAATGAGCAGTTCTTC. It is translated as CASSPTGLARHNEQFF. V usage is TRBV9 and J usage is TRBJ2-1; a weak D match, TRBD2 (6 bases). V was shortened by 4 bases and J by 5 bases, with 19 bases between the two germline ends. The CDR3 is 16 residues long. Germline V gene sequence: CDR1 SGDLS, CDR2 YYNGEE.

The chain's CDR3 is CAWMGVAGEGAYEQYF. In DNA, the CDR3 is TGTGCCTGGATGGGCGTAGCGGGAGAGGGGGCCTACGAGCAGTACTTC. The chain carries TRBV30 and TRBJ2-7; 9 positions match TRBD2. Germline loops: CDR1 GTSNPN, CDR2 SVGIG (reference sequence). The CDR3 length is 16 residues. The V and J ends lost 4 bases and 2 bases, in that order; junction bases with no gene match: 12.

The chain is built from TRBV7-3 and TRBJ2-3; D might be TRBD1 (5 bases). Germline V gene sequence: CDR1 SGHTA, CDR2 FQGTGA. V dropped 3 bases and J dropped 4 bases, with 11 bases sitting between them. CDR3 length: 14 amino acids. The CDR3: CASSLVGAADTQYF. The CDR3 region has the DNA TGTGCCAGCAGCTTGGTAGGGGCCGCAGATACGCAGTATTTT.